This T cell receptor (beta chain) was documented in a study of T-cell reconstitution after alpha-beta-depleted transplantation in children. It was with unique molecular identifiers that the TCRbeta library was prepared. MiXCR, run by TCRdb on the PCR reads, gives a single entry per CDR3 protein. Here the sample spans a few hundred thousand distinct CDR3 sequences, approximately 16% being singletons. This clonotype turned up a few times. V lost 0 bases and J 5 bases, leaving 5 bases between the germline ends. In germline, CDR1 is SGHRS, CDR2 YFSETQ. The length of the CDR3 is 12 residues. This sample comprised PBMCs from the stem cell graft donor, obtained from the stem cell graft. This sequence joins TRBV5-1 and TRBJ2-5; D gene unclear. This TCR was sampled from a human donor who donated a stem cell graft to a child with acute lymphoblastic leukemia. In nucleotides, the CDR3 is TGCGCCAGCAGCTTGGCCGCGGAGACCCAGTACTTC. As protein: CASSLAAETQYF.